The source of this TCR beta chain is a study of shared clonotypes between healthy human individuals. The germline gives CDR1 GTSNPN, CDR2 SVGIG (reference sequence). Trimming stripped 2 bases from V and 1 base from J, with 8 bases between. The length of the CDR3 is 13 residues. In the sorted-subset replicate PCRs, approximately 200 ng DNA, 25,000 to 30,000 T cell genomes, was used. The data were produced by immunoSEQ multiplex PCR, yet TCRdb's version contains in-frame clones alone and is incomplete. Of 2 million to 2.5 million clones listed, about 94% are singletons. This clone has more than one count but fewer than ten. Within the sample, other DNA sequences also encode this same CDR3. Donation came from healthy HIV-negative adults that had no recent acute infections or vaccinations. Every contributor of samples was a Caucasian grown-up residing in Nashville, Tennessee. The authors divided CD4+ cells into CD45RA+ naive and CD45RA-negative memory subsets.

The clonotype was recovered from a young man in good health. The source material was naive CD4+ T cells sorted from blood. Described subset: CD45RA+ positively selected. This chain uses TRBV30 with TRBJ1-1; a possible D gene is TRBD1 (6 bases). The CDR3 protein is CAWSQQGNTEAFF. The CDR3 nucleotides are TGTGCCTGGAGTCAACAGGGGAACACTGAAGCTTTCTTT.